This record looks at one TCR beta chain sequence and its context. The sample is drawn from a study of control samples from healthy donors and cancer patients. The table came from immunoSEQ multiplex PCR; TCRdb's copy has only in-frame clones and leaves some out. The sample lists 25,000 to 30,000 clones, 65% to 90% occurring once. This CDR3 region has 15 residues. V was shortened by 4 bases and J by 2 bases, with 15 bases between the two germline ends. The germline V gene encodes CDR1 SNHLY and CDR2 FYNNEI. Sequenced: PBMCs. V is TRBV2 and J is TRBJ2-7; D ambiguous. This receptor was identified in a woman aged 60-75 years with head and neck cancer. The CDR3 DNA is TGTGCCAGCAGTGTGGACCTCAGGATGGCCTACGAGCAGTACTTC. As protein: CASSVDLRMAYEQYF.